What follows are 9 T cell receptor beta chains derived from one specimen sequenced in a study of OX40 agonist ivuxolimab in advanced cancers. Using immunoSEQ multiplex PCR, the repertoire was profiled, and TCRdb retains in-frame clones only, with some absent. The profile shows about 100,000 clones, 80% to 95% of them singletons. Sequencing used CD4+ or CD8+ T cells sorted from blood, obtained in a trial of the OX40 agonist ivuxolimab. The source is an adult with an advanced solid tumor such as melanoma, head and neck, liver or kidney cancer.

This chain connects TRBV7-2 to TRBJ2-5; no definite D call. Germline V gene sequence: CDR1 SGHTA, CDR2 FQGNSA. The CDR3 consists of 13 residues. V lost 1 base, J lost 6 bases, and 9 bases lay in between. The CDR3 region has the DNA TGTGCCAGCAGCTTAGAGGTAGGGAAGACCCAGTACTTC. Translating it yields CASSLEVGKTQYF.

V is TRBV18 and J is TRBJ2-3; 7 bases line up with TRBD2. V shed 0 bases and J 4 bases; nucleotides not matched to a gene: 13. This CDR3 is built from 18 residues. Germline assignment: CDR1 KGHSH and CDR2 LQKENI. CDR3 in amino acids: CASSPPSTSGEGSDTQYF. CDR3 in DNA: TGTGCCAGCTCACCACCCAGCACATCGGGGGAGGGGTCAGATACGCAGTATTTT.

This clone occurred a few times. The gene calls are TRBV27 and TRBJ1-2, with TRBD1 matching over 8 bases. V lost 6 bases and J lost 0; bases outside the gene matches: 9. Germline V gives CDR1 MNHEY, CDR2 SMNVEV (reference sequence). This CDR3 is built from 16 residues. CDR3: CASRSQGVRANYGYTF. CDR3 nucleotides: TGTGCCAGCAGGTCACAGGGGGTTAGAGCTAACTATGGCTACACCTTC.

The chain has TRBV5-3 and TRBJ1-1; D uncertain. TRBV5-3 is treated as an ORF (open reading frame) with a function not yet certain. CDR3 length: 13 residues. V was shortened by 2 bases and J by 8 bases, with 13 bases between the two germline ends. The CDR3 protein is CARSLRFAYEAFF. The CDR3 DNA sequence: TGTGCCAGAAGCTTAAGGTTTGCGTACGAAGCTTTCTTT.

The genes are TRBV28 and TRBJ1-3, with unresolved D. Between the trimmed V and J ends, which lost 6 bases and 0 bases, there was a span of 9 bases. The CDR3 extends over 14 amino acids. The germline V gene encodes CDR1 MDHEN and CDR2 SYDVKM. The CDR3 spells CASRHGSSGNTIYF. CDR3 nucleotide sequence: TGTGCCAGCAGGCACGGAAGCTCTGGAAACACCATATATTTT.

The chain links TRBV7-9 to TRBJ2-2; perhaps TRBD1 as D (6 bases). The germline V gene encodes CDR1 SEHNR and CDR2 FQNEAQ (reference sequence). The CDR3 is made up of 17 amino acids. With 7 bases removed from V and 1 base from J, the gap between germline ends came to 19 bases. The CDR3: CASIQSSGTLNTGELFF. CDR3 DNA sequence: TGTGCCAGCATCCAATCCTCCGGGACATTGAACACCGGGGAGCTGTTTTTT.

The chain combines TRBV6-5 with TRBJ1-2; TRBD1 aligns across 9 bases. The CDR3 loop spans 14 amino acids. J gave up 7 bases and V 4 bases, and 7 bases lay outside the gene matches. Germline V gene data show CDR1 as MNHEY and CDR2 as SVGAGI. The CDR3 bases are TGTGCCAGCAGTTTGGCACAGGGGGCTTTTGGCTACACCTTC. Residues: CASSLAQGAFGYTF.

The chain uses TRBV5-4 and TRBJ2-1, with 8 bases lining up with TRBD2. V shed 2 bases and J 6 bases; nucleotides not matched to a gene: 7. The CDR3 loop spans 15 amino acids. Germline V gene sequence: CDR1 SGHNT, CDR2 YYREEE (reference sequence). CDR3 sequence reads: CASSLNSGSRNEQFF. CDR3 in DNA: TGTGCCAGCAGCTTAAACAGCGGGAGTCGCAATGAGCAGTTCTTC.

CDR3 region: CASSLLTQGAHGYTF. Written as DNA, the CDR3 is TGTGCCAGCAGCTTACTCACGCAGGGGGCGCACGGCTACACCTTC. The V gene is TRBV7-8, the J gene TRBJ1-2; 8 bases agree with TRBD1. J was trimmed by 8 bases and V by 2 bases; bases with no gene match: 10. The CDR3 spans 15 residues. In germline, CDR1 is SGHVS, CDR2 FQNEAQ. Full variable domain (rest looked up from reference TRBV7-8 and TRBJ1-2): GAGVSQSPRYKVAKRGQDVALRCDPISGHVSLFWYQQALGQGPEFLTYFQNEAQLDKSGLPSDRFFAERPEGSVSTLKIQRTQQEDSAVYLCASSLLTQGAHGYTFGSGTRLTVV.